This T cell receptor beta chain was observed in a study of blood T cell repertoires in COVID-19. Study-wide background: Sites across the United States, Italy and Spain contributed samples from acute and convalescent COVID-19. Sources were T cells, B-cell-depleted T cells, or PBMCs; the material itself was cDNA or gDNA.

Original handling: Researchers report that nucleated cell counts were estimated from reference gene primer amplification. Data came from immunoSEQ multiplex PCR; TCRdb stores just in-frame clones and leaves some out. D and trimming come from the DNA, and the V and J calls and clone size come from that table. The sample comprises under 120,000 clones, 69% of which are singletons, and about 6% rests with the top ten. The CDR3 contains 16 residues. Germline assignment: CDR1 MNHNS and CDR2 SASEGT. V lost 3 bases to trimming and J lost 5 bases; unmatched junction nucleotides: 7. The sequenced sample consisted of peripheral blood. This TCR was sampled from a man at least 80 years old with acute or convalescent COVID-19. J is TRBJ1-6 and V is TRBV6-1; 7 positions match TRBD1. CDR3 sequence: CASSDPVQGDNSPLHF. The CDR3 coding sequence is TGTGCCAGCAGTGACCCCGTTCAGGGGGATAATTCACCCCTCCACTTT.